The 19 T cell receptor beta chains listed next were all sequenced from one sample in a study of cytomegalovirus exposure and HLA in healthy donors. Primers for the PCR totalled 60 Vbeta and 13 Jbeta. Data came from immunoSEQ multiplex PCR; TCRdb stores just in-frame clones and leaves some out. The table shows approximately 200,000 clones, with 82% occurring only once. Sequencing used PBMCs. The receptors were sampled from a woman aged 45 to 65 in good health and CMV-seropositive.

To note about this clone: At one of its ends the junction is not consistent with the germline gene, which may arise from a read error. The J gene is TRBJ2-2, the V gene TRBV11-2; TRBD1 might be the D (6 bases). The CDR3 is 12 residues long. Germline assignment: CDR1 SGHAT and CDR2 FQNNGV. The CDR3 DNA is TGTGCCAGCAGCCCCGGGACAAACCGAACGATTTTT. This codes for CASSPGTNRTIF.

The rearrangement links TRBV28 to TRBJ2-1, with 7 bases aligning to TRBD2. The V and J ends lost 5 bases and 6 bases, in that order; junction bases with no gene match: 7. The CDR3 has 14 amino acids. CDR1 and CDR2 from the germline V gene are MDHEN and SYDVKM. Written as DNA, the CDR3 is TGTGCCAGCAGTGGCCAGCGGGACCTCAATGAGCAGTTCTTC. The encoded protein is CASSGQRDLNEQFF.

The gene calls are TRBV6-6 and TRBJ2-7; TRBD2 might be the D (5 bases). CDR3 length: 14 amino acids. Trimming stripped 4 bases from V and 3 bases from J, with 13 bases between. Germline V gene sequence: CDR1 MNHNY, CDR2 SVGAGI (reference sequence). The CDR3 loop reads CASSSAEGGYEQYF. In DNA, the CDR3 is TGTGCCAGCAGTTCCGCCGAAGGAGGCTACGAGCAGTACTTC.

This chain joins TRBV7-2 and TRBJ2-1, with 8 bases aligning to TRBD1. With 5 bases clipped from V and 5 bases from J, the junction kept 8 bases outside the gene matches. CDR3 length: 15 amino acids. Germline V gives CDR1 SGHTA, CDR2 FQGNSA. The CDR3 DNA follows: TGTGCCAGCAGCGTCGACAGGGGATATAACAATGAGCAGTTCTTC. Amino acids: CASSVDRGYNNEQFF.

The genes are TRBV6-5 and TRBJ1-4; possibly TRBD1 for D (5 bases). This CDR3 region has 14 residues. V shed 2 bases and J shed 11 bases, with 15 bases lying between them. Germline V gene lookup returns CDR1 MNHEY and CDR2 SVGAGI. As DNA, the CDR3 is TGTGCCAGCAGTTACAGTCCCGACGGGGGGAAACTGTTTTTT. Its translation is CASSYSPDGGKLFF.

The chain carries TRBV6-1 and TRBJ2-7; 7 nucleotides line up with TRBD2. This CDR3 has 14 residues. Germline V gene lookup returns CDR1 MNHNS and CDR2 SASEGT. J gave up 0 bases and V 6 bases, and 5 bases lay outside the gene matches. The CDR3 region has the DNA TGTGCCAGCAGCCTAGCGGACACCTCCTACGAGCAGTACTTC. It translates to CASSLADTSYEQYF.

The genes are TRBV7-2 and TRBJ2-7; 9 bases map to TRBD1. This CDR3 has 15 residues. Trimming cost V 6 bases and J 4 bases; bases outside gene matches: 10. The germline V gene encodes CDR1 SGHTA and CDR2 FQGNSA. The CDR3 region has the DNA TGTGCCAGCAGTTATTCTTCGGGACAGGGTTACGAGCAGTACTTC. Translation: CASSYSSGQGYEQYF.

The V and J genes are TRBV10-1 and TRBJ2-2; 9 nucleotides match TRBD1. V gave up 6 bases and J gave up 7 bases; unmatched junction bases: 12. The V gene's germline CDR1 is WNHNN and CDR2 SYGVQD (reference sequence). The CDR3 spans 16 residues. The CDR3 loop reads CASSKRQGGKSGELFF. For the CDR3, the DNA is TGCGCCAGCAGCAAGCGACAGGGGGGAAAAAGCGGGGAGCTGTTTTTT.

The chain is built from TRBV6-5 and TRBJ1-2; 9 bases map to TRBD1. CDR3 length: 14 residues. Germline-derived CDR1 and CDR2 are MNHEY and SVGAGI. Trimming took 5 bases from V and 5 from J; bases not matched to a gene: 6. The CDR3 DNA reads TGTGCCAGCAGTCCCGAACAGGGGGCTTATGGCTACACCTTC. Translating it yields CASSPEQGAYGYTF.

This clone appeared once. The chain joins TRBV28 to TRBJ2-2; 10 nucleotides match TRBD1. CDR1 is MDHEN, CDR2 SYDVKM, per germline. The CDR3 is 15 residues long. Trimming at V came to 5 bases and at J to 10 bases, leaving 10 bases not matched to a gene. This chain's CDR3 is CASSPPGTGVEELFF. Here the CDR3 DNA reads TGTGCCAGCAGTCCCCCCGGGACAGGGGTCGAGGAGCTGTTTTTT. The full variable domain, with the rest looked up from reference TRBV28 and TRBJ2-2, is DVKVTQSSRYLVKRTGEKVFLECVQDMDHENMFWYRQDPGLGLRLIYFSYDVKMKEKGDIPEGYSVSREKKERFSLILESASTNQTSMYLCASSPPGTGVEELFFGEGSRLTVL.

The V call is TRBV5-6, the J call TRBJ1-6, with 9 positions matching TRBD1. The CDR3 is 14 amino acids. Germline trimming cut 3 bases from V and 6 bases from J; bases unmatched to any gene: 1. Germline V gives CDR1 SGHDT, CDR2 YYEEEE. CDR3 DNA: TGTGCCAGCAGCTCACAGGGGGCTAATTCACCCCTCCACTTT. Protein sequence: CASSSQGANSPLHF.

The rearrangement uses TRBV7-6 and TRBJ2-3; 10 positions agree with TRBD2. CDR3 length: 16 residues. The junction had 5 bases not matched to a gene; V was cut back by 2 bases and J by 3 bases. The germline CDR1 and CDR2 sequences are SGHVS and FNYEAQ. The chain's CDR3 is CASSLRLAGITDTQYF. DNA of the CDR3: TGTGCCAGCAGCTTAAGACTAGCGGGTATAACAGATACGCAGTATTTT.

The rearrangement links TRBV28 to TRBJ2-5; TRBD1 agrees at 9 bases. The J call is uncertain, as TRBJ2-7 better fits the DNA end. Germline V CDR1 and CDR2: MDHEN, SYDVKM. The CDR3 covers 18 residues. CDR3 coding DNA: TGTGCCAGCAGTACATCCTCCATGGACAGGGGAGGGTCCTACGAGCAGTACTTC. It encodes CASSTSSMDRGGSYEQYF.

This clone appeared a single time. The chain couples TRBV7-3 to TRBJ1-1; 7 nucleotides agree with TRBD1. The CDR3 sequence is 14 residues long. Germline CDR1 is SGHTA and CDR2 is FQGTGA. V lost 5 bases, J lost 3 bases, and 6 bases stayed unmatched. The CDR3 sequence: CASSLGGRDTEAFF. CDR3 in DNA: TGTGCCAGCAGCCTAGGGGGCCGAGACACTGAAGCTTTCTTT.

This clone turned up a few times. This rearrangement joins TRBV7-9 to TRBJ2-1; 16 bases match TRBD2. The CDR3 length is 18 residues. CDR1 and CDR2 from the germline V gene are SEHNR and FQNEAQ (reference sequence). V was pared by 4 bases and J by 7 bases, with 10 bases of the junction left unmatched. In nucleotides, the CDR3 is TGTGCCAGCAGCTCTTTGTTGTTGGGACTAGCGGGGGGGAATGAGCAGTTCTTC. Protein sequence: CASSSLLLGLAGGNEQFF.

The CDR3 sequence: CAISEGQGASTNEKLFF. In nucleotides, the CDR3 is TGTGCCATCAGTGAGGGACAGGGGGCTTCAACTAATGAAAAACTGTTTTTT. The chain carries TRBV10-3 and TRBJ1-4; 11 bases line up with TRBD1. This CDR3 spans 17 amino acids. The ends lost 2 bases at V and 0 bases at J; junction bases unmatched: 2. Germline CDR1 and CDR2: ENHRY and SYGVKD.

This clone occurred a few times. The chain uses TRBV5-1 and TRBJ2-5, with D perhaps TRBD1 (6 bases). The germline V and J ends were trimmed by 0 bases and 5 bases, with 11 bases remaining between them. From germline, CDR1 is SGHRS and CDR2 YFSETQ. The CDR3 is 14 amino acids. The CDR3 nucleotides are TGCGCCAGCAGCTTGGGGCAGGGGTGGGAGACCCAGTACTTC. This sequence encodes CASSLGQGWETQYF. Filled out from reference TRBV5-1 and TRBJ2-5, the complete variable domain reads KAGVTQTPRYLIKTRGQQVTLSCSPISGHRSVSWYQQTPGQGLQFLFEYFSETQRNKGNFPGRFSGRQFSNSRSEMNVSTLELGDSALYLCASSLGQGWETQYFGPGTRLLVL.

The chain links TRBV28 to TRBJ1-2; 10 bases map to TRBD1. The trim removed 4 bases at V and 8 bases at J, leaving 13 bases unmatched. The CDR3 has 16 amino acids. Germline CDR1 reads MDHEN; CDR2 reads SYDVKM. The CDR3 loop reads CASSSSGTGEGGGYTF. The DNA of the CDR3 is TGTGCCAGCAGTTCATCCGGGACAGGGGAGGGTGGAGGCTACACCTTC.

This chain links TRBV18 with TRBJ2-3; TRBD2 matches 8 bases. This CDR3 region has 16 residues. V trimming: 4 bases; J trimming: 5 bases; junction bases outside the gene matches: 11. Germline CDR1 reads KGHSH; CDR2 reads LQKENI. The CDR3 protein is CASSRTAGGEGDTQYF. The CDR3 region has the DNA TGTGCCAGCTCACGCACCGCGGGGGGCGAGGGAGATACGCAGTATTTT.